This passage covers 14 T cell receptor beta chains from one sample sequenced in a study of identical twins. Each CDR3 protein gets one entry after TCRdb re-called the 5' RACE reads with MiXCR. This sample carries 450,000 or so distinct CDR3 sequences, 24% of them seen once, and the ten largest clones take about 2.9%. These data also formed part of another study, on T cells expressing NK-cell markers.

Sequencing was performed on CD4+ T cells sorted from blood. The receptors here all came from a woman under 30 in good health.

The chain links TRBV6-2 or TRBV6-3 to TRBJ1-5; no clear D. In germline, CDR1 is MNHEY, CDR2 SVGEGT. Trimming pared 6 bases from V and 4 bases from J, leaving 7 bases between. The CDR3 loop spans 12 amino acids. DNA of the CDR3: TGTGCCAGCAGAAATCTGAATCAGCCCCAGCATTTT. Translation gives CASRNLNQPQHF.

The chain links TRBV6-2 or TRBV6-3 to TRBJ2-2, with TRBD2 matching over 7 bases. V was pared by 8 bases and J by 1 base, with 10 bases of the junction left unmatched. There are 16 residues in the CDR3. The germline CDR1 and CDR2 sequences are MNHEY and SVGEGT. The CDR3 loop is CASLREGRRNTGELFF. Written as DNA, the CDR3 is TGTGCCAGCCTTAGGGAGGGGAGAAGGAACACCGGGGAGCTGTTTTTT.

This clonotype was observed a single time. The V gene is TRBV5-1, the J gene TRBJ1-1; D not resolved. Trimming cost V 1 base and J 0 bases, with 13 bases left between them. CDR3 length: 16 residues. The V gene's germline CDR1 is SGHRS and CDR2 YFSETQ. CDR3 residues: CASSLTPPPLNTEAFF. The CDR3 bases are TGCGCCAGCAGCTTGACCCCACCTCCGTTGAACACTGAAGCTTTCTTT. Supplemented by reference TRBV5-1 and TRBJ1-1, the full variable domain reads KAGVTQTPRYLIKTRGQQVTLSCSPISGHRSVSWYQQTPGQGLQFLFEYFSETQRNKGNFPGRFSGRQFSNSRSEMNVSTLELGDSALYLCASSLTPPPLNTEAFFGQGTRLTVV.

This chain joins TRBV20-1 and TRBJ2-1; TRBD2 matches at 12 bases. Germline loops: CDR1 DFQATT, CDR2 SNEGSKA (reference sequence). The CDR3 sequence is 15 residues long. V shed 2 bases, J shed 13 bases, and the junction held 12 bases outside the gene matches. In DNA, the CDR3 is TGCAGTGCTAGACTGCTAGCGGGGGGGGTCCGACCCCAGTTCTTC. This codes for CSARLLAGGVRPQFF.

In its sample, this clonotype was seen many times. This chain uses TRBV20-1 with TRBJ1-4; 8 bases are a match to TRBD1. Germline CDR1 reads DFQATT; CDR2 reads SNEGSKA (reference sequence). V trimming: 0 bases; J trimming: 10 bases; junction bases outside the gene matches: 7. This CDR3 is built from 14 residues. CDR3 nucleotides: TGCAGTGCTAGAGATCTGGGACAGGCCGGAAAACTGTTTTTT. This sequence encodes CSARDLGQAGKLFF.

The chain joins TRBV10-3 to TRBJ2-7, with D possibly being TRBD1 or TRBD2 (5 bases each). V was cut by 4 bases and J by 7 bases, with 14 bases left in between. CDR3 length equals 13 residues. Germline V lookup: CDR1 ENHRY, CDR2 SYGVKD. CDR3 in amino acids: CAISGDGLGEQYF. In DNA form, the CDR3 reads TGTGCCATCAGTGGGGACGGGCTCGGGGAGCAGTACTTC.

This clonotype was observed a handful of times. This sequence joins TRBV6-2 or TRBV6-3 and TRBJ2-3; 8 bases map to TRBD1. CDR3 length: 16 residues. V lost 6 bases and J lost 6; bases outside the gene matches: 14. CDR1 and CDR2 from the germline V gene are MNHEY and SVGEGT. The CDR3: CASSDPSPRTGDTQYF. The CDR3 region has the DNA TGTGCCAGCAGCGACCCCTCACCCCGGACAGGGGATACGCAGTATTTT.

The chain is built from TRBV10-3 and TRBJ2-2; D perhaps matches TRBD2 (5 bases). V lost 6 bases to trimming and J lost 11 bases, with 13 bases between them. Germline loops: CDR1 ENHRY, CDR2 SYGVKD. The CDR3 has 12 amino acids. The CDR3 sequence is CAISFTEGELFF. Written as DNA, the CDR3 is TGTGCCATCAGCTTTACAGAGGGCGAGCTGTTTTTT.

The chain uses TRBV25-1 and TRBJ2-7; no clear D gene. The germline CDR1 and CDR2 sequences are MGHDK and SYGVNS. CDR3 size: 16 residues. Deletions cut 1 base from V and 3 bases from J, with 16 bases between. The CDR3 DNA sequence: TGTGCCAGCAGTGAATCTGTGCGGCAGGTACTCTACGAGCAGTACTTC. Encoded protein: CASSESVRQVLYEQYF.

This clonotype has a handful of counts. The CDR3 DNA is TGTGCCAGCAGCTTATGGACAGGGCAACGGGACCATACGCAGTATTTT. Its translation: CASSLWTGQRDHTQYF. The genes are TRBV7-3 and TRBJ2-3; 8 bases are shared with TRBD1. Germline V gene lookup returns CDR1 SGHTA and CDR2 FQGTGA. The CDR3 consists of 16 residues. V was pared by 2 bases and J by 7 bases, with 11 bases of the junction left unmatched.

The rearrangement joins TRBV7-9 to TRBJ2-7; D is possibly TRBD1 (6 bases). Germline CDR1 reads SEHNR; CDR2 reads FQNEAQ (reference sequence). This CDR3 comprises 14 residues. V was clipped by 5 bases and J by 0 bases, with 11 bases between them. CDR3 nucleotides: TGTGCCAGCAGCGTCGGACAGAGCTCCTACGAGCAGTACTTC. Translating gives CASSVGQSSYEQYF.

The CDR3 coding sequence is TGTGCCAGCAGCTCAGCGGGACGGGGGGAGCAGTACTTC. Its translation: CASSSAGRGEQYF. This chain connects TRBV7-9 to TRBJ2-7; the match to TRBD2 covers 7 bases. The CDR3 is made up of 13 amino acids. Trimming took 4 bases from V and 7 from J; bases not matched to a gene: 7. CDR1 and CDR2 (germline): SEHNR, FQNEAQ (reference sequence).

This clonotype was detected a few times. The genes are TRBV5-1 and TRBJ2-5; 9 bases align to TRBD1. CDR3 length: 14 residues. Looked up from germline, CDR1 is SGHRS and CDR2 is YFSETQ. The trim removed 4 bases at V and 5 bases at J, leaving 6 bases unmatched. CDR3 in amino acids: CASSPRGQGETQYF. The DNA of the CDR3 is TGCGCCAGCAGCCCTCGAGGACAGGGGGAGACCCAGTACTTC.

This clonotype has more than one count but fewer than ten. This chain connects TRBV9 to TRBJ2-7, with D unresolved. Germline V gene sequence: CDR1 SGDLS, CDR2 YYNGEE. CDR3 size: 15 residues. Trimming stripped 6 bases from V and 5 bases from J, with 21 bases between. The CDR3 coding sequence is TGTGCCAGCACTCCCGACCTCTACCGCCCCAACGAGCAGTACTTC. Its protein is CASTPDLYRPNEQYF.